The present entry profiles one T cell receptor beta chain with its context. These data come from a study of cytomegalovirus exposure and HLA in healthy donors. The germline gives CDR1 KGHSH, CDR2 LQKENI. The CDR3 runs 15 residues. V was shortened by 2 bases and J by 2 bases, with 12 bases between the two germline ends. PCR used 60 Vbeta primers and 13 Jbeta primers. Measured with immunoSEQ multiplex PCR; TCRdb has only the in-frame clones, and not every one. The repertoire has under 200,000 clones, 60% to 80% of them found once; the top ten carry about 7.6%. Healthy bone marrow donors made up the donor group.

The sample consisted of PBMCs. This chain links TRBV18 with TRBJ2-5; maybe TRBD2 (5 bases). The clonotype comes from a woman aged 40 to 55 in good health and CMV-seropositive. The CDR3 bases are TGTGCCAGCTCACCAGGGTCCCGGGATCAAGAGACCCAGTACTTC. It specifies CASSPGSRDQETQYF.